These T cell receptor beta chains were read from a single sample in a study of blood T cell repertoires in COVID-19. Produced via immunoSEQ multiplex PCR; TCRdb's table is partial and in-frame only. This sample has some 490,000 clones, with more than 85% found just once. The sample taken for sequencing was PBMCs or T cells enriched from blood (not recorded which). The source is a woman aged 55-75 years who had recovered from COVID-19. Each CDR3 is given with its conserved first and last residue. D genes are given only for firm matches. Clone sizes are given selectively: once, few, many, or a class where the clone is expanded.

len	v_gene	d_gene	j_gene	abundance	CDR3nt	CDR3aa
16	TRBV27	TRBD2	TRBJ2-2	.	TGTGCCAGCAGGGCGGGGGGGCACCGGGGCACCGGGGAGCTGTTTTTT	CASRAGGHRGTGELFF
14	TRBV7-9	TRBD1	TRBJ1-4	few	TGTGCCAGCAGTTTAGACAGGGGGCGAGAAAAACTGTTTTTT	CASSLDRGREKLFF
14	TRBV5-6	.	TRBJ1-1	.	TGTGCCAGCAGCTCGGGGGGCACAAACACTGAAGCTTTCTTT	CASSSGGTNTEAFF
14	TRBV3-1/TRBV3-2	.	TRBJ2-7	.	TGTGCCAGCAGCCGGACTGGGTATTTGTACGAGCAGTACTTC	CASSRTGYLYEQYF
15	TRBV2	.	TRBJ1-4	.	TGTGCCAGCACCCCAGAGGGAATAACTAATGAAAAACTGTTTTTT	CASTPEGITNEKLFF
16	TRBV7-8	.	TRBJ1-4	.	TGTGCCAGCAGCTTAACCACCCGGGGGTCTACGGAAAAACTGTTTTTT	CASSLTTRGSTEKLFF
17	TRBV19	TRBD1	TRBJ2-6	.	TGTGCCAGTAGTATAGGGGACAGGGGGACAGGGGCCAACGTCCTGACTTTC	CASSIGDRGTGANVLTF
17	TRBV3-1/TRBV3-2	.	TRBJ2-4	.	TGTGCCAGCAGCCAAGAATTACAGTTGGGTTCCAAAAACATTCAGTACTTC	CASSQELQLGSKNIQYF
14	TRBV5-1	TRBD1	TRBJ1-2	.	TGCGCCAGCAGCTTTACAGGGGGGACGAGCGGCTACACCTTC	CASSFTGGTSGYTF
15	TRBV6-6	.	TRBJ2-1	.	TGTGCCAGCGCGCGTGAGGGCGGCTACTACAATGAGCAGTTCTTC	CASAREGGYYNEQFF
11	TRBV30	.	TRBJ1-1	.	TGTGCCCGCGGGGGTCCCAACCAAGCTTTCTTT	CARGGPNQAFF
15	TRBV19	.	TRBJ1-2	.	TGTGCCACAGCTCCCACAGACGACAGCCCCTATGGCTACACCTTC	CATAPTDDSPYGYTF
15	TRBV6-5	.	TRBJ1-6	once	TGTGCCAGCAGTTACTCGGGACAAATGAATTCACCCCTCCACTTT	CASSYSGQMNSPLHF
16	TRBV27	TRBD1	TRBJ1-2	.	TGTGCCAGCAGCTGGACAGGGGGTGTAGCTAACTATGGCTACACCTTC	CASSWTGGVANYGYTF
12	TRBV7-9	.	TRBJ2-7	.	TGTGCCAGCAGCCGGACAGACTACGAGCAGTACTTC	CASSRTDYEQYF
15	TRBV15	TRBD1	TRBJ1-2	.	TGTGCCACCAGCAGCCCCAACGACAGGGGAAATGGCTACACCTTC	CATSSPNDRGNGYTF